The 26 T cell receptor beta chains listed next were all sequenced from one sample in a study of T cells in Graves' hyperthyroidism and ophthalmopathy. Amplification targeted TCR beta CDR3 regions from RNA transcripts. A set of HTBI primers served as the primers for a first-round RT-PCR of the TCR CDR3. MiXCR, run by TCRdb on the multiplex PCR reads, gives a single entry per CDR3 protein. The repertoire includes approximately 610,000 distinct CDR3 sequences, 16% of them detected once, and about 18% sits in the top ten. Sequencing was carried out using blood. Every receptor here comes from a woman aged 18-30 years with Graves' hyperthyroidism.

The gene calls are TRBV3-1 and TRBJ2-7, with D perhaps matching TRBD1 or TRBD2 (5 bases each). This CDR3 is built from 15 residues. With 0 bases removed from V and 6 bases from J, the gap between germline ends came to 15 bases. Germline V gives CDR1 LGHDT, CDR2 YNNKEL (reference sequence). The CDR3 nucleotides read TGTGCCAGCAGCCAAGAGCCCGGGGCCGGTCGCGAGCAGTACTTC. Amino acids: CASSQEPGAGREQYF.

The sample holds many counts of this clonotype. This chain joins TRBV28 and TRBJ2-7; no definite D call. The CDR3 runs to 13 residues. V was shortened by 4 bases and J by 0 bases, with 7 bases between the two germline ends. The V gene's germline CDR1 is MDHEN and CDR2 SYDVKM. CDR3 sequence (DNA): TGTGCCAGCAGTTCGGACGTCTCCTACGAGCAGTACTTC. This gives the protein CASSSDVSYEQYF.

This clonotype has only a few counts. The chain couples TRBV20-1 to TRBJ2-7; possibly TRBD1 for D (6 bases). Germline V gene lookup returns CDR1 DFQATT and CDR2 SNEGSKA (reference sequence). Trimming took 0 bases from V and 0 from J, leaving 24 bases between them. The CDR3 contains 19 residues. The CDR3, as DNA: TGCAGTGCTAGAGATTATAGAACAGGGAAGGGTGCAGTCTCCTACGAGCAGTACTTC. This codes for CSARDYRTGKGAVSYEQYF.

The gene calls are TRBV5-1 and TRBJ1-1, with 11 bases identical to TRBD1. There are 16 residues in the CDR3. Germline values: CDR1 SGHRS, CDR2 YFSETQ. V shed 4 bases, J shed 4 bases, and the junction held 9 bases outside the gene matches. The CDR3 coding sequence is TGCGCCAGCAGCCCCGCGGGGACAGGGGGGCTCACTGAAGCTTTCTTT. Translated: CASSPAGTGGLTEAFF.

This clonotype was counted only a few times. The chain's CDR3 is CASSFYRSSYEQYF. Here the CDR3 DNA reads TGTGCCAGCAGTTTTTACAGGAGCTCCTACGAGCAGTACTTC. The V gene is TRBV12-3 or TRBV12-4, the J gene TRBJ2-7; TRBD1 is a possible D gene (5 bases). This CDR3 is 14 amino acids long. Trimming left V 3 bases short and J 0 bases short, with 9 bases between.

Many counts were recorded for this clonotype. This chain connects TRBV6-1 to TRBJ1-4; maybe TRBD1 (5 bases). The V end lost 8 bases, the J end lost 7 bases, and 20 bases lay between the germline ends. The CDR3 consists of 15 residues. Germline assignment: CDR1 MNHNS and CDR2 SASEGT. CDR3 DNA sequence: TGTGCCAGCGGGAAGACGTCCGGGGGAAGTGAAAAACTGTTTTTT. This gives the protein CASGKTSGGSEKLFF.

This rearrangement joins TRBV5-1 to TRBJ2-7; D is perhaps TRBD1 (6 bases). Per the germline V gene, CDR1 is SGHRS and CDR2 is YFSETQ. V was clipped by 0 bases and J by 8 bases, with 21 bases between them. CDR3 size: 16 residues. CDR3 loop: CASSLAGASPYTKQYF. The DNA for the CDR3 is TGCGCCAGCAGCTTGGCAGGGGCCTCCCCCTATACGAAGCAGTACTTC.

In this sample, this clonotype turned up a few times. The chain is built from TRBV13 and TRBJ2-7; D possibly corresponds to TRBD2 (5 bases). The CDR3 is made up of 16 amino acids. CDR1 is PRHDT and CDR2 is FYEKMQ in the germline V gene (reference sequence). Trimming pared 2 bases from V and 4 bases from J, leaving 18 bases between. CDR3 nucleotides: TGTGCCAGCAGCTTATACTCTGGACTGGCCCCGTACGAGCAGTACTTC. As protein: CASSLYSGLAPYEQYF.

This clonotype was seen a few times. V usage is TRBV7-9 and J usage is TRBJ1-6; TRBD1 is a possible D gene (5 bases). The CDR3 spans 14 residues. Germline CDR1 SEHNR, CDR2 FQNEAQ (reference sequence). V was shortened by 5 bases and J by 7 bases, with 12 bases between the two germline ends. CDR3 protein: CASSPLGDNSPLHF. The CDR3 DNA follows: TGTGCCAGCAGCCCCCTCGGGGACAATTCACCCCTCCACTTT.

This clonotype came up many times. V is TRBV12-5 and J is TRBJ2-1, with 9 bases matching TRBD1. The germline V gene encodes CDR1 LGHNT and CDR2 FRNRAP. The CDR3 contains 15 residues. With V trimmed by 4 bases and J by 9 bases, 10 bases remained unmatched. The CDR3 sequence is CASGSGTGTYGEQFF. For the CDR3, the DNA is TGTGCTAGTGGTTCCGGGACAGGGACCTATGGTGAGCAGTTCTTC.

This clonotype was observed many times. The gene calls are TRBV6-2 or TRBV6-3 and TRBJ1-5, with unresolved D. The CDR3 spans 14 residues. The V end lost 6 bases, the J end lost 5 bases, and 14 bases lay between the germline ends. Germline CDR1 MNHEY, CDR2 SVGEGT. CDR3 in amino acids: CASSSTGSHQPQHF. CDR3 nucleotide sequence: TGTGCCAGCAGCTCAACGGGGTCGCATCAGCCCCAGCATTTT.

This clonotype was found many times. The chain employs TRBV28 and TRBJ2-7; D unresolved. The germline V and J ends were trimmed by 7 bases and 3 bases, with 13 bases remaining between them. CDR3 length: 13 amino acids. CDR1 and CDR2 (germline): MDHEN, SYDVKM. The CDR3 bases are TGTGCCAGCATGGCCGGGCGGTACTACGAGCAGTACTTC. As protein: CASMAGRYYEQYF.

Only a few counts were recorded for this clonotype. This chain connects TRBV3-1 to TRBJ2-1; 10 nucleotides match TRBD1. The germline gives CDR1 LGHDT, CDR2 YNNKEL (reference sequence). The CDR3 loop spans 15 amino acids. J lost 7 bases, V lost 4 bases, and 7 bases had no gene match. CDR3 in amino acids: CASSRTGGSGNEQFF. The CDR3 DNA reads as TGTGCCAGCAGCCGGACAGGGGGAAGTGGGAATGAGCAGTTCTTC.

This clonotype was detected many times. The gene calls are TRBV7-2 and TRBJ2-3; 7 bases align to TRBD1. The CDR3 consists of 15 residues. V shed 1 base and J 2 bases; nucleotides not matched to a gene: 3. Germline values: CDR1 SGHTA, CDR2 FQGNSA. Written as DNA, the CDR3 is TGTGCCAGCAGCTTAGAGGGGGCCGACACAGATACGCAGTATTTT. It codes for CASSLEGADTDTQYF.

This clonotype appeared many times. The rearrangement links TRBV14 to TRBJ2-7; D uncertain. CDR3 length: 16 residues. Trimming took off 0 bases at V and 5 bases at J, with 17 bases between the two ends. Germline values: CDR1 SGHDN, CDR2 FVKESK. DNA for the CDR3: TGTGCCAGCAGCCAAGATCCAGGACCGCCAAGGGACGAGCAGTACTTC. This sequence encodes CASSQDPGPPRDEQYF.

This clonotype occurred many times. The chain uses TRBV7-8 and TRBJ1-1, with no clear D. The germline CDR1 and CDR2 sequences are SGHVS and FQNEAQ. Trimming left V 7 bases short and J 1 base short, with 16 bases between. This CDR3 region has 15 residues. In DNA form, the CDR3 reads TGTGCCAGCACCCCACGGGAGGGAACGAACACTGAAGCTTTCTTT. This codes for CASTPREGTNTEAFF.

The rearrangement uses TRBV4-1 and TRBJ2-4; tentatively, D is TRBD1 (6 bases). Germline-derived CDR1 and CDR2 are MGHRA and YSYEKL. V lost 1 base and J lost 4, with 11 bases in between. This CDR3 is built from 15 residues. The CDR3 is CASSQVGQLKNIQYF. The CDR3 nucleotides are TGCGCCAGCAGCCAAGTCGGACAGTTAAAAAACATTCAGTACTTC.

In its sample, this clonotype was seen many times. The chain recombines TRBV20-1 with TRBJ1-1, with D possibly matching TRBD1 (6 bases). V was pared by 5 bases and J by 4 bases, with 14 bases between. The germline gives CDR1 DFQATT, CDR2 SNEGSKA (reference sequence). CDR3 length: 13 residues. DNA of the CDR3: TGCAGTGCTGGGGGGCAGGGATCCACTGAAGCTTTCTTT. It is translated as CSAGGQGSTEAFF.

The gene calls are TRBV19 and TRBJ1-4; D is uncertain. Trimming stripped 7 bases from V and 3 bases from J, with 12 bases between. CDR1 and CDR2 (germline): LNHDA, SQIVND (reference sequence). CDR3 length equals 14 residues. The CDR3 loop is CASTLRTANEKLFF. In DNA form, the CDR3 reads TGTGCCAGTACCTTGAGGACGGCTAATGAAAAACTGTTTTTT.

In its sample, this clonotype was seen many times. The chain employs TRBV10-3 and TRBJ2-1, with TRBD1 matching 9 bases. The junction had 6 bases not matched to a gene; V was cut back by 3 bases and J by 6 bases. The CDR3 covers 15 residues. Looked up from germline, CDR1 is ENHRY and CDR2 is SYGVKD. In DNA form, the CDR3 reads TGTGCCATCAGTGAAGGGGACAGGGACCCCAATGAGCAGTTCTTC. Encoded protein: CAISEGDRDPNEQFF.

This clonotype was picked up many times. A read error may produce the germline difference seen at one junction end. The chain links TRBV2 to TRBJ2-1; no clear D gene. Germline CDR1 SNHLY, CDR2 FYNNEI. CDR3 length equals 11 residues. CDR3 residues: CAGSSYNEQFF. DNA for the CDR3: TGTGCCGGCAGCTCCTACAATGAGCAGTTCTTC. Using reference TRBV2 and TRBJ2-1 for the parts outside the CDR3, the full variable domain is EPEVTQTPSHQVTQMGQEVILRCVPISNHLYFYWYRQILGQKVEFLVSFYNNEISEKSEIFDDQFSVERPDGSNFTLKIRSTKLEDSAMYFCAGSSYNEQFFGPGTRLTVL.

This clonotype was seen a few times. The DNA for the CDR3 is TGCAGTGCTAGAGATCGGCGGAGAGGCACAGATACGCAGTATTTT. Amino acid sequence: CSARDRRRGTDTQYF. The chain links TRBV20-1 to TRBJ2-3; D is undetermined. The CDR3 loop spans 15 amino acids. Trimming pared 0 bases from V and 1 base from J, leaving 11 bases between. Per germline, CDR1 DFQATT and CDR2 SNEGSKA (reference sequence).

This chain connects TRBV25-1 to TRBJ2-1, with D unclear. The ends were cut back, 7 bases at V and 6 bases at J, with 7 bases in the middle. Germline V gene sequence: CDR1 MGHDK, CDR2 SYGVNS. This CDR3 is 11 amino acids long. The DNA for the CDR3 is TGTGCCAGCACCGCCCTCAATGAGCAGTTCTTC. Its translation is CASTALNEQFF.

This clonotype has only a few counts. The chain couples TRBV9 to TRBJ1-1, with a possible D match to TRBD1 (5 bases). This CDR3 is built from 15 residues. The V gene lost 0 bases and the J gene lost 6 bases, with 15 bases spanning the gap. Germline values: CDR1 SGDLS, CDR2 YYNGEE. The DNA for the CDR3 is TGTGCCAGCAGCGTAGACGGGGGACGTGGTGCTGAAGCTTTCTTT. Translated: CASSVDGGRGAEAFF.

This clonotype was detected many times. J is TRBJ1-5 and V is TRBV12-3 or TRBV12-4; D gene unclear. CDR3 size: 14 residues. Trimming removed 3 bases from V and 3 bases from J, with 9 bases in between. CDR3 in amino acids: CASSLARPNQPQHF. CDR3 nucleotides: TGTGCCAGCAGTTTGGCAAGGCCCAATCAGCCCCAGCATTTT.

The chain is built from TRBV27 and TRBJ1-4; 11 bases agree with TRBD1. This CDR3 comprises 16 residues. Germline loops: CDR1 MNHEY, CDR2 SMNVEV (reference sequence). J was trimmed by 8 bases and V by 1 base; bases with no gene match: 6. As DNA, the CDR3 is TGTGCCAGCAGTTTATTCGGGACAGGGGGAAACGAAAAACTGTTTTTT. It specifies CASSLFGTGGNEKLFF.